This TCR beta chain was profiled in a study of shared clonotypes between healthy human individuals. Whole-study results and caveats: Naive subsets usually exceeded memory subsets in estimated richness.

Note on this clone: As yet, its antigen is unknown.

Profiling relied on immunoSEQ multiplex PCR, and the TCRdb table lists in-frame clones only, not all of them. Of more than 2,000,000 clones detected, around 90% appear once; the ten largest clones hold 0.11% to 0.15%. Trimming removed 0 bases at V and 8 bases at J, with 14 bases between. Per the germline V gene, CDR1 is SGHNT and CDR2 is YYREEE (reference sequence). The CDR3 length is 14 residues. Naive CD45RA+ and memory CD45RA-negative subsets were split from CD4+ cells. This sequence originates from a man aged 18 to 30 in good health. The V and J genes are TRBV5-4 and TRBJ1-2; D is unresolved. Sequencing was performed on naive CD4+ T cells sorted from blood. Subset described: CD45RA+ positively selected. As DNA, the CDR3 is TGTGCCAGCAGCTTGGAAATCCCGACCTACGGCTACACCTTC. It translates to CASSLEIPTYGYTF.